This T cell receptor (beta chain) was sequenced for a study of T cells after yellow fever vaccination. General observations from the study: Primary-vaccination clones mostly resurfaced post-booster (around 95% CD4, roughly 90% CD8). Contamination of FACS-sorted repertoires by abundant clonotypes from the bulk population could occur. A weaker secondary response peaked on day 5, the primary on day 15.

The CDR3 length is 15 residues. Per germline, CDR1 DFQATT and CDR2 SNEGSKA (reference sequence). Trimming shortened V by 0 bases and J by 9 bases, and 18 bases separated the two germline ends. In the case of this clonotype: Its antigen is not known.

TCRdb passed the 5' RACE reads through MiXCR, listing each CDR3 protein once. The sample has under 700,000 distinct CDR3 sequences; about a sixth are singletons. The chain links TRBV20-1 to TRBJ2-4; the D gene is possibly TRBD2 (6 bases). The sequence came from a man between 18 and 35 years old who received the YFV17D yellow fever vaccine. The specimen comprised PBMCs, sampled 4 to 5 days after the first yellow fever vaccination. The CDR3 region has the DNA TGCAGTGCTAGAGATCTACGGGGAGGTCGGGGCATTCAGTACTTC. The encoded protein is CSARDLRGGRGIQYF.